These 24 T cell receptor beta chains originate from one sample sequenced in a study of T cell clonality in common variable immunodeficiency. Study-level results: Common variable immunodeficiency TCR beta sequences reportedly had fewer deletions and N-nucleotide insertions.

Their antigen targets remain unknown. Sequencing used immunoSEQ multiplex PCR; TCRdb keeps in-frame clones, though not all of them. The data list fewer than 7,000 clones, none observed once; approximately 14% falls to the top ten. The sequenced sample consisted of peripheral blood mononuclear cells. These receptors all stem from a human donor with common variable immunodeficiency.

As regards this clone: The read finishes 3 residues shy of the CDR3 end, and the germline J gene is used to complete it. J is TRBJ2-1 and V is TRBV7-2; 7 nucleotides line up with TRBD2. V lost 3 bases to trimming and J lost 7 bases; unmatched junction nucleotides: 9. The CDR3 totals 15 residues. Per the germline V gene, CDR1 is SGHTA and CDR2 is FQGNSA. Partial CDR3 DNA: TGTGCCAGCAGCTTCCGGCGGGGGAATGGGAATGAG. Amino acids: CASSFRRGNGNE. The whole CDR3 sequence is CASSFRRGNGNEQFF.

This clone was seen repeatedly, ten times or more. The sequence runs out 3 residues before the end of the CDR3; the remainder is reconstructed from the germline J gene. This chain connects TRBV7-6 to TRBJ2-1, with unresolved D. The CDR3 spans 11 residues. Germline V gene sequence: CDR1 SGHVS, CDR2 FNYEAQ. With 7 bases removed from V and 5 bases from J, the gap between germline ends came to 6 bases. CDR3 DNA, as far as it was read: TGTGCCAGCACCCCTGACAATGAG. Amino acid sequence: CASTPDNE. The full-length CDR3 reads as CASTPDNEQFF.

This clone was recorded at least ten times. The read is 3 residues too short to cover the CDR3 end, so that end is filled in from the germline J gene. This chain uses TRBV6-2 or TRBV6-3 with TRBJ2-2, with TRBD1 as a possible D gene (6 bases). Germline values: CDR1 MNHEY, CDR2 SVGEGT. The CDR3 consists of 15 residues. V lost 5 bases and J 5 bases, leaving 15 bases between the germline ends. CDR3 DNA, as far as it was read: TGTGCCAGCAGTCCTCTTTTACAGGGTACCGGGGAG. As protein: CASSPLLQGTGE. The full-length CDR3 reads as CASSPLLQGTGELFF.

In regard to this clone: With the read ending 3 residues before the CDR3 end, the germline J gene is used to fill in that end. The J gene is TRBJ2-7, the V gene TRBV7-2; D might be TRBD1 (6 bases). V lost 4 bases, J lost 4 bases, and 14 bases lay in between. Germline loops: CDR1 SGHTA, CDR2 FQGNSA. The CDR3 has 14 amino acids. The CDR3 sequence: CASSSQGRGYEQYF. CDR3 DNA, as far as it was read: TGTGCCAGCAGCTCCCAGGGTAGGGGGTACGAG.

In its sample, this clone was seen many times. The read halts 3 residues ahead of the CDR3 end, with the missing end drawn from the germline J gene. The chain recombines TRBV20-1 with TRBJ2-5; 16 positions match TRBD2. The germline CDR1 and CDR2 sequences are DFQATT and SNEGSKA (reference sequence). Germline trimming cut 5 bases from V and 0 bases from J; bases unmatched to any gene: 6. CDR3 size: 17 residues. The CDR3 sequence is CSASLGLAGGYQETQYF. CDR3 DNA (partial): TGCAGTGCTTCGCTGGGACTAGCGGGAGGGTACCAAGAGACC.

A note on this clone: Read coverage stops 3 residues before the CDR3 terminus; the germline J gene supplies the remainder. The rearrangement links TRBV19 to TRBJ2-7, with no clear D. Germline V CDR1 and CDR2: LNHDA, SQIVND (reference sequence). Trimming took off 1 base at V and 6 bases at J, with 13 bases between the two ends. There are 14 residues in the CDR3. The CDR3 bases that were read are TGTGCCAGTAGTATAGTCAGCCGATCGGGCGAG. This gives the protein CASSIVSRSGE. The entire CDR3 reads CASSIVSRSGEQYF.

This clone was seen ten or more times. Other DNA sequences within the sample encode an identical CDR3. CDR3 DNA, as far as it was read: TGTGCCAGTAGTGATAGGGGCCGAAATGAAAAA. It specifies CASSDRGRNEK. The whole CDR3 reads CASSDRGRNEKLFF. The chain has TRBV19 and TRBJ1-4; maybe TRBD1 (5 bases). Coverage ceases 3 residues before the CDR3 finishes, and the germline J gene fills in the end. CDR1 and CDR2 (germline): LNHDA, SQIVND (reference sequence). This CDR3 comprises 14 residues. The V and J ends lost 5 bases and 5 bases respectively, with 12 bases between them.

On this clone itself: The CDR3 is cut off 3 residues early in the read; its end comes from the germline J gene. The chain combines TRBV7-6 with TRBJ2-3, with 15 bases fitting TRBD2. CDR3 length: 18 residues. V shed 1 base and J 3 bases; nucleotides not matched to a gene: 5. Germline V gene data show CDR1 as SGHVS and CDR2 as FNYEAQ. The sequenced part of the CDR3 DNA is TGTGCCAGCAGCTTAGGGGGACTAGCGGGAGGAAGGACAGATACG. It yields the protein CASSLGGLAGGRTDT. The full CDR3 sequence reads CASSLGGLAGGRTDTQYF.

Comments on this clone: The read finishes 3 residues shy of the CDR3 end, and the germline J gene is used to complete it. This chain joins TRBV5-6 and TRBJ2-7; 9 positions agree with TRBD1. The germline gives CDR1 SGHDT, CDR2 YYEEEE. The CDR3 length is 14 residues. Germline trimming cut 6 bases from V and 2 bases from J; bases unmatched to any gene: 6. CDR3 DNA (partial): TGTGCCAGCAACGGACAGGGGAGCCCCTACGAG. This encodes CASNGQGSPYE. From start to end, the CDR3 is CASNGQGSPYEQYF.

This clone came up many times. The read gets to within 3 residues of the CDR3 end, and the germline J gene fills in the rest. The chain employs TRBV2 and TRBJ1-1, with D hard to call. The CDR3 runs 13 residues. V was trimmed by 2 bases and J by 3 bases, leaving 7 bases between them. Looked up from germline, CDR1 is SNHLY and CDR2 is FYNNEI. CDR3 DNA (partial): TGTGCCAGCAGTGAAAAGACTTACACTGAA. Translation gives CASSEKTYTE. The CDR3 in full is CASSEKTYTEAFF.

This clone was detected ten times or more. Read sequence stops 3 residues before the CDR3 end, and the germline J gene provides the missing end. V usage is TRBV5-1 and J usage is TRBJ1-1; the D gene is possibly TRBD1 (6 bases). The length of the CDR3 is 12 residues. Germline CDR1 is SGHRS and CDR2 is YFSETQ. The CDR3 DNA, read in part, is TGCGCCAGCAGCTTGGCCCAGGGGGAA. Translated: CASSLAQGE. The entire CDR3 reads CASSLAQGEAFF.

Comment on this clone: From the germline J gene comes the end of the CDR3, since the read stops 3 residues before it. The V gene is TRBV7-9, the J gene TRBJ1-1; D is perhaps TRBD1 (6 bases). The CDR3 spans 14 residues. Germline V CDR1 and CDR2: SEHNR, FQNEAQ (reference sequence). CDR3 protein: CASSPSGAFTGAFF. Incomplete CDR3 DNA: TGTGCCAGCAGCCCATCAGGGGCCTTCACGGGA.

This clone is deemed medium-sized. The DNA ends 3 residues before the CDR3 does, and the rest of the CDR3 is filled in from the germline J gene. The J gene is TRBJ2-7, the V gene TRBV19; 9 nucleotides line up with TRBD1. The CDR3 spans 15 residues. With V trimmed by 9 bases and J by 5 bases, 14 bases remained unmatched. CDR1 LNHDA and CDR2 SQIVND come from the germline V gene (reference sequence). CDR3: CASGGFGTGLNEQYF. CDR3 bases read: TGTGCCAGCGGTGGATTCGGGACAGGGTTGAACGAG.

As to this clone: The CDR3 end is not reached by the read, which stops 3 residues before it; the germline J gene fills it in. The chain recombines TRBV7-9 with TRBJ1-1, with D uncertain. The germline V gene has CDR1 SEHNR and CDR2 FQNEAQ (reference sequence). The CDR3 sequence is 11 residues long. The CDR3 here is CASSPRRGAFF. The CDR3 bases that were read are TGTGCCAGCAGCCCCCGGCGGGGA.

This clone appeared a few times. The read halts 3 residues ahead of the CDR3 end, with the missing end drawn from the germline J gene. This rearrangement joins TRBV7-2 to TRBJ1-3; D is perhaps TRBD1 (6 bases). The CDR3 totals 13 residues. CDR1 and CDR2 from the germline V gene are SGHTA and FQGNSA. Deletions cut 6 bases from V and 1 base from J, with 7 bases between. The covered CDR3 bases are TGTGCCAGCAGGGACAGTTCTGGAAACACC. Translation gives CASRDSSGNT. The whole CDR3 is CASRDSSGNTIYF. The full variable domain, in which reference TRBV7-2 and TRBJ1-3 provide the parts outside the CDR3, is GAGVSQSPSNKVTEKGKDVELRCDPISGHTALYWYRQSLGQGLEFLIYFQGNSAPDKSGLPSDRFSAERTGGSVSTLTIQRTQQEDSAVYLCASRDSSGNTIYFGEGSWLTVV.

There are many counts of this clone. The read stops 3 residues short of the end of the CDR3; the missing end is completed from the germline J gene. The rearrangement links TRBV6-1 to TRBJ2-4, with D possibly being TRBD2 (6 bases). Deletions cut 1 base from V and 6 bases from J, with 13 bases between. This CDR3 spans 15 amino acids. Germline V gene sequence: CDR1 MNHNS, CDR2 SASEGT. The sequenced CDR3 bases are TGTGCCAGCAGTGAAGGATTCAGGGAGGCAAACATT. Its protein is CASSEGFREANI. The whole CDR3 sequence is CASSEGFREANIQYF.

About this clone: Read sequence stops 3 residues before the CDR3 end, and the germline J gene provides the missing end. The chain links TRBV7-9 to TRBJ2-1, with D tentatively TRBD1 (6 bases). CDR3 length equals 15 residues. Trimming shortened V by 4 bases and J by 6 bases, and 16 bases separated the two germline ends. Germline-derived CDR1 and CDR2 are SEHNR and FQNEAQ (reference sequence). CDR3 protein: CASSSGLGGVNEQFF. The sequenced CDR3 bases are TGTGCCAGCAGCTCAGGGCTAGGGGGTGTCAATGAG.

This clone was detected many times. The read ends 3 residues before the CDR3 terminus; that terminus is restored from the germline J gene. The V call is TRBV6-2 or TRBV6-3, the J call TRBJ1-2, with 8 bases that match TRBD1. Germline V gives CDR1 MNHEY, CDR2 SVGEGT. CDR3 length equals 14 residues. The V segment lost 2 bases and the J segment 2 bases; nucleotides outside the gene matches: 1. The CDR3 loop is CASSYPGGNYGYTF. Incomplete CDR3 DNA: TGTGCCAGCAGTTACCCAGGGGGCAACTATGGC.

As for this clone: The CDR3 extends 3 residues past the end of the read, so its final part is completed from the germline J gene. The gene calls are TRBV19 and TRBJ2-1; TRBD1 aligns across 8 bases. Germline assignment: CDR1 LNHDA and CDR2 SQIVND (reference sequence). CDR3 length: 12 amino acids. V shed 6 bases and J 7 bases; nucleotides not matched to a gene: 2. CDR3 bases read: TGTGCCAGTAGGACAGGGGTTAATGAG. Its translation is CASRTGVNE. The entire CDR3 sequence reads CASRTGVNEQFF.

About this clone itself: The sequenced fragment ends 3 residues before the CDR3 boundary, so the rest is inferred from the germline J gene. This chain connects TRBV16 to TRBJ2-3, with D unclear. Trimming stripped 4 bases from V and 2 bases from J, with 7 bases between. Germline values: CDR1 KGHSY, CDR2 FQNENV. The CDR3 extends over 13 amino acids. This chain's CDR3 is CASSLQNTDTQYF. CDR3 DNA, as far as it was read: TGTGCCAGCAGCCTACAGAACACAGATACG.

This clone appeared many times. The CDR3 DNA, read in part, is TGTGCCAGCAGTGAGCCGAGCGGGACCTACAATGAG. It yields the protein CASSEPSGTYNE. The entire CDR3 protein reads CASSEPSGTYNEQFF. This chain connects TRBV6-1 to TRBJ2-1, with 7 positions matching TRBD2. The DNA ends 3 residues before the CDR3 does, and the rest of the CDR3 is filled in from the germline J gene. The CDR3 is 15 amino acids. Looked up from germline, CDR1 is MNHNS and CDR2 is SASEGT. The trim removed 3 bases at V and 2 bases at J, leaving 4 bases unmatched.

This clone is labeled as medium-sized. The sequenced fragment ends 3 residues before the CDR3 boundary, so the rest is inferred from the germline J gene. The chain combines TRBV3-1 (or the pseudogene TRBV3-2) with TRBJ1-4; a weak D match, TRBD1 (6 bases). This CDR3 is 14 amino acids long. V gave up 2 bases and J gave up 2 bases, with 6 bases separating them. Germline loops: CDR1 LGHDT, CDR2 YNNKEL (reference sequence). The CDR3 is CASSQRGTNEKLFF. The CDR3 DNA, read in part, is TGTGCCAGCAGCCAAAGGGGGACTAATGAAAAA.

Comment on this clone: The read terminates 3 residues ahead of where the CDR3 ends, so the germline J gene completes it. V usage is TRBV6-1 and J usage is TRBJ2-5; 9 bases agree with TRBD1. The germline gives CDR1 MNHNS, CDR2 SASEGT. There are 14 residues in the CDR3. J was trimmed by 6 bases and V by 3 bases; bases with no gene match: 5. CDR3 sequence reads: CASSDGTGRKTQYF. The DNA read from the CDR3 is TGTGCCAGCAGTGATGGGACAGGGAGGAAGACC.

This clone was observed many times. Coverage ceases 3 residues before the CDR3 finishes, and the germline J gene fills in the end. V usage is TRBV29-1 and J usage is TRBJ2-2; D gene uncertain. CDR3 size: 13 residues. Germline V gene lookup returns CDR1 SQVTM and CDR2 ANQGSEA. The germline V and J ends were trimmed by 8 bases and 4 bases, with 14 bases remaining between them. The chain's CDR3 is CSIVPTRTGELFF. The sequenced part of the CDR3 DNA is TGCAGCATTGTACCCACGCGCACCGGGGAG.